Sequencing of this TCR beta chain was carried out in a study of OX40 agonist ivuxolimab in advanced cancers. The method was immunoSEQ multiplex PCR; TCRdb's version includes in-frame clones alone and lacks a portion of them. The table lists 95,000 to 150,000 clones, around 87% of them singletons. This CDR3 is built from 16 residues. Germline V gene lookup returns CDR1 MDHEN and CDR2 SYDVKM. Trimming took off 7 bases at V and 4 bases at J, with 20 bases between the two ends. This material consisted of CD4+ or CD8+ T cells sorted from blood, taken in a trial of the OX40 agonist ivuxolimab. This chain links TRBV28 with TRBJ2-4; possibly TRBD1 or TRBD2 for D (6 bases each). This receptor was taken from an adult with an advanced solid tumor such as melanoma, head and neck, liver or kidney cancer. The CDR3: CASNGGRSAGKNIQYF. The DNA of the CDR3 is TGTGCCAGCAATGGGGGGCGAAGTGCGGGGAAAAACATTCAGTACTTC.